These T cell receptor beta chains were read from a single sample in a study of blood T cells in healthy people across ages. MiXCR was run by TCRdb on the 5' RACE reads, yielding one entry per CDR3 protein. The profile shows roughly 1.7 million distinct CDR3 sequences, about 35% of them singletons. Sequencing input: blood. The origin of the receptors is a woman in her 30s in good health. Each CDR3 is given with its conserved first and last residue. The D gene is left open where the match is weak. The size entry is marked missing in some rows and otherwise reads once, few, many or a size class.

d_gene	abundance	v_gene	j_gene	CDR3nt	CDR3aa
-	few	TRBV15	TRBJ2-7	TGTGCCACCAGCAGAGACAGGGGTTATTTCTACGAGCAGTACTTC	CATSRDRGYFYEQYF
TRBD2	-	TRBV5-1	TRBJ2-5	TGCGCCAGCAGCTTGAACGCTCGGGGAGGGTCGGAGACCCAGTACTTC	CASSLNARGGSETQYF
-	-	TRBV5-1	TRBJ2-5	TGCGCCAGCAGCTCCGACAGTAGTTCATACAATGAGCAGTACTTC	CASSSDSSSYNEQYF
-	few	TRBV12-3/TRBV12-4	TRBJ2-7	TGTGCCAGCAGTTTTCGCCTAGCTGGAACCTACGAGCAGTACTTC	CASSFRLAGTYEQYF
-	many	TRBV6-6	TRBJ2-7	TGTGCCAGCAGCCTACAGAGGAACGAGCAGTACTTC	CASSLQRNEQYF
-	few	TRBV7-3	TRBJ2-1	TGTGCCAGCAGCTTAGAGGAGGGCCGTAATGAGCAGTTCTTC	CASSLEEGRNEQFF
-	few	TRBV15	TRBJ2-7	TGTGCCACCAGCAGAGCACACGGGTACGAGCAGTACTTC	CATSRAHGYEQYF
-	few	TRBV10-1	TRBJ2-7	TGCGCCAGCAGAACCGATGGGAACGAAGTCCTCTACGAGCAGTACTTC	CASRTDGNEVLYEQYF
-	few	TRBV4-1	TRBJ1-5	TGCGCCAGCAGCCAAGATCCGGGGGTTAGCAATCAGCCCCAGCATTTT	CASSQDPGVSNQPQHF
TRBD2	many	TRBV29-1	TRBJ2-3	TGCAGCGTTGATCTGCGGGGGACAGATACGCAGTATTTT	CSVDLRGTDTQYF
-	-	TRBV10-3	TRBJ1-2	TGTGCCATCAGTGAGTTAGAGGCAGATGGCTACACCTTC	CAISELEADGYTF
TRBD2	few	TRBV7-3	TRBJ2-3	TGTGCCAGTCGGGAGCGGGAGCACACAGATACGCAGTATTTT	CASREREHTDTQYF
TRBD1	-	TRBV6-1	TRBJ1-2	TGTGCCAGCAGTGAAACCCAGGGGGTCAACTATGGCTACACCTTC	CASSETQGVNYGYTF
TRBD2	-	TRBV28	TRBJ2-5	TGTGCCAGCACTTCCCCTTCGCGGGAGACGACGGAGACCCAGTACTTC	CASTSPSRETTETQYF
-	few	TRBV5-4	TRBJ2-3	TGTGCCAGCAGCGAAAGCGGGCCTTACACAGATACGCAGTATTTT	CASSESGPYTDTQYF
TRBD2	-	TRBV12-3/TRBV12-4	TRBJ2-3	TGTGCCAGCAGTTTATGGTGGGCTAGCGGGGGGATAGATACGCAGTATTTT	CASSLWWASGGIDTQYF
-	many	TRBV28	TRBJ2-5	TGTGCCAGCAGTTTGAGGGCGGAGACCCAGTACTTC	CASSLRAETQYF
TRBD2	-	TRBV3-1	TRBJ2-1	TGTGCCAGCAGCCAAGTGAGCGGGGCCTACAATGAGCAGTTCTTC	CASSQVSGAYNEQFF
-	-	TRBV2	TRBJ1-6	TGTGCCAGCAGTGAAAGGCCCAGGGAAATACATTCACCCCTCCACTTT	CASSERPREIHSPLHF
-	few	TRBV6-5	TRBJ1-1	TGTGCCAGCAGTTATCAAGAGACGGCGAACACTGAAGCTTTCTTT	CASSYQETANTEAFF
-	few	TRBV15	TRBJ2-5	TGTGCCACCAGCAGAGTCGTTTCGGACCAAGAGACCCAGTACTTC	CATSRVVSDQETQYF
-	-	TRBV5-1	TRBJ2-1	TGCGCCAGCAGCTTTTCCCCCCCACGAGGACACAATGAGCAGTTCTTC	CASSFSPPRGHNEQFF
-	-	TRBV12-2	TRBJ2-1	TGTGCAAGTCGCGCACCGGGACTAGCGGGGGCTTTCACCCTATACAATGAGCAGTTCTTC	CASRAPGLAGAFTLYNEQFF
-	-	TRBV20-1	TRBJ1-2	TGCAGTGCTATGAGACAGACAGGTTCGGATGGCTACACCTTC	CSAMRQTGSDGYTF
TRBD2	-	TRBV20-1	TRBJ2-1	TGCAGTGCTGCGACCCCCGGGGGGGTTGCTGTCAATGAGCAGTTCTTC	CSAATPGGVAVNEQFF
-	few	TRBV28	TRBJ2-7	TGTGCCAGCACCGGAATCGGGCAGGATAACGAGCAGTACTTC	CASTGIGQDNEQYF
-	-	TRBV5-6	TRBJ2-1	TGTGCCAGCAGCTTGGACAATCCCGACAATGAGCAGTTCTTC	CASSLDNPDNEQFF
-	many	TRBV27	TRBJ2-7	TGTGCCAGCAGTTTTTACCCGGACAAGGACGAGCAGTACTTC	CASSFYPDKDEQYF
-	few	TRBV11-2	TRBJ2-1	TGTGCCAGCAGCTTAGGGGTCAGCAGCTCCTACAATGAGCAGTTCTTC	CASSLGVSSSYNEQFF